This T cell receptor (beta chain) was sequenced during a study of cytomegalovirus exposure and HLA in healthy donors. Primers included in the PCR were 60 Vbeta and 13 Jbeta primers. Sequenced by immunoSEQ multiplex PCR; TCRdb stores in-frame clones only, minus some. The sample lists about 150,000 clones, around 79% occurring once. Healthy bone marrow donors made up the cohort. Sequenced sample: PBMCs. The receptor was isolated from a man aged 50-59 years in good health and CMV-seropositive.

The CDR3 nucleotides read TGTGCCAGCAGAAAGCGGGATATTACAGATACGCAGTATTTT. This sequence encodes CASRKRDITDTQYF. The chain carries TRBV5-4 and TRBJ2-3; 7 bases line up with TRBD2. There are 14 residues in the CDR3. The V gene end was trimmed by 5 bases and the J gene end by 3 bases; junction bases not matched to a gene: 6. Per the germline V gene, CDR1 is SGHNT and CDR2 is YYREEE (reference sequence). Together with reference TRBV5-4 and TRBJ2-3, the CDR3 gives the full variable domain: ETGVTQSPTHLIKTRGQQVTLRCSSQSGHNTVSWYQQALGQGPQFIFQYYREEENGRGNFPPRFSGLQFPNYSSELNVNALELDDSALYLCASRKRDITDTQYFGPGTRLTVL.